This T cell receptor (beta chain) was identified during a study of T cells in Graves' hyperthyroidism and ophthalmopathy. Amplification of TCR beta CDR3 regions was performed using RNA transcripts as template. The HTBI primer set drove a first-round RT-PCR of the TCR CDR3. TCRdb passed the multiplex PCR reads through MiXCR, listing each CDR3 protein once. The sample contains 700,000 or so distinct CDR3 sequences, 16% of which appear only once. This CDR3 spans 15 amino acids. The germline V gene has CDR1 SNHLY and CDR2 FYNNEI. With 4 bases removed from V and 4 bases from J, the gap between germline ends came to 13 bases.

The clonotype was recovered from a man between 18 and 35 years old with Graves' hyperthyroidism. V is TRBV2 and J is TRBJ2-2; maybe TRBD1 (5 bases). The specimen sequenced was blood. The DNA of the CDR3 is TGTGCCAGCAGTGTAACAGGATCCGGCACCGGGGAGCTGTTTTTT. It is translated as CASSVTGSGTGELFF.